The entry below describes one T cell receptor beta chain. The count of this clone is one. What antigen it recognizes has not been identified. No quality values exist for individual bases; no much larger clone is one base distant. This entry belongs to a study of vaccination effects on CD4 cells after COVID-19 (dated by TCRdb to between 2021 and 2024). The study in broad terms: Participants received two doses of either the BNT162b2 or the mRNA-1273 mRNA SARS-CoV-2 vaccine. Pre-vaccine samples were drawn from a couple of convalescent patients 16 days and one week before the first dose, at 142 and 148 days after COVID-19 diagnosis. In both COVID-19 convalescent patients and infection-naive vaccine recipients, the study compared SARS-CoV-2 spike-specific CD4+ TCR repertoires from before mRNA vaccination with those from after it. Altogether, around eleven COVID-19 convalescent patients and 4 SARS-CoV-2-naive healthy vaccine recipients made up the full study. In the study, cultures from other donors were sequenced using the Oncomine TCR Beta short-read assay on an Illumina iSeq 100.

Broader findings and caveats from the paper: In convalescent patients, the post-vaccine spike-reactive repertoire was composed mainly of new vaccine-induced clones that were largely distinct from infection-induced clones. Limitations of the study were the small number of convalescent patients and the absence of early post-infection timepoints. Both infection-induced and vaccine-induced clones contracted markedly at late post-vaccination timepoints, which is consistent with waning T cell responses.

To identify antigen-specific CD4+ T cell clonotypes by their expansion, the ViraFEST assay first stimulated PBMC with viral peptide pools and then applied TCR sequencing. After about 10 days of culture, CD4+ T cells were isolated with the EasySep CD4+ T cell isolation kit. Convalescent patients had PCR-confirmed SARS-CoV-2 infection between March and December 2020, before Alpha, Beta and Delta variants emerged in the United States. Some 2 million PBMC per well were cultured in IMDM with about 4.6% human AB serum, 8.5 to 10 IU/ml IL-2 and gentamicin, plus 10 ug/ml peptides. Half of the culture medium was replaced with fresh IL-2-containing medium on days 3 and 7. Each peptide stimulation condition was cultured in triplicate wells unless otherwise noted. Using Ficoll-Paque Plus gradient centrifugation, PBMC were separated from whole blood and then either used fresh or cryopreserved at -140C. Overlapping peptide pools spanned the spike proteins of SARS-CoV-2 and the common cold coronaviruses HCoV-NL63, HCoV-OC43 and HCoV-229E. The QIAamp micro DNA kit was used to extract genomic DNA from the cultured CD4+ T cells.

Library preparation used the immunoSEQ multiplex PCR assay. DNA from the CD4+ T cells that had been cultured and isolated underwent TCR beta CDR3 sequencing. The paper's data handling went like this. Non-productive TCR sequences were removed, reads were trimmed to the CDR3 region, and CDR3s of at least 7 amino acids were retained. Antigen-specific clonotypes were identified with the MANAFEST web app by comparing expansion in peptide wells against reference cultures. Positive clones required FDR<0.05 expansion versus reference and all other wells, odds ratio above 5, and frequency above 0.1% in two replicate wells. A clonotype was called cross-reactive if it was significantly expanded both in SARS-CoV-2 spike wells and in at least one common cold coronavirus spike condition. CDR3 similarity was assessed by Levenshtein distance using the stringdist R package, and unrooted trees were constructed with ape in R 3.6.1. TCRdb carries this immuneACCESS record with in-frame sequences only. Its versions omit some clonotypes, under half of them owing to an unresolved V gene in the studies checked, with the rest unexplained. The DNA gave D and trimming, while V, J and clone size come from that table. Across this sample there are 20,000 or so clones, with roughly 80% seen only once. 16% of the sample lies in the top ten.

The CDR3 goes from the cysteine to the phenylalanine over 13 residues. The CDR3 DNA has 39 bases and is translated from base 1. CDR1 and CDR2 were assigned from the germline V gene as SGHTA and FQGNSA. The junction shows trimming of 5 bases on V and 4 bases on J, plus 12 bases between the germline ends. The receptor was isolated from a human donor who had a prior SARS-CoV-2 infection. Sequencing used CD4+ T cells from PBMCs cultured with SARS-CoV-2 spike peptides, obtained before COVID-19 vaccination. What the cell subset or site label conveys for this sample: SARS-CoV-2 spike overlapping peptide pool stimulation. This receptor chain uses TRBV7-2 and TRBJ2-7, with no confident D gene call. The CDR3 protein: CASSTNYLYEQYF. The sequenced DNA: TGTGCCAGCAGCACAAATTACTTGTACGAGCAGTACTTC.